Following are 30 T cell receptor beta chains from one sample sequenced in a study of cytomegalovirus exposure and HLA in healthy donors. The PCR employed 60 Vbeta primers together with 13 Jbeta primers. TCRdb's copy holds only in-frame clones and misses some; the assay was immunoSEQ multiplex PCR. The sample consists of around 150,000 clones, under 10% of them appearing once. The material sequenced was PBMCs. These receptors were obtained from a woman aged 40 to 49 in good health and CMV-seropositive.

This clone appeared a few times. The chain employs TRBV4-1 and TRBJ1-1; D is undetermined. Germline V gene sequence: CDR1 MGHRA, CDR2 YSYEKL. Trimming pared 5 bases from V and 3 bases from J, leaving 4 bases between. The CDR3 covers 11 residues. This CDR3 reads CASSSDTEAFF. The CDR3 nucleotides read TGCGCCAGCAGCTCTGACACTGAAGCTTTCTTT.

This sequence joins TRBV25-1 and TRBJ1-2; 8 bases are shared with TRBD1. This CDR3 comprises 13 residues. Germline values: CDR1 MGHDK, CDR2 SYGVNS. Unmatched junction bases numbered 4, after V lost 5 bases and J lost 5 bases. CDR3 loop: CASSQGAGYGYTF. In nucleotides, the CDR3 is TGTGCCAGCAGTCAGGGGGCAGGGTATGGCTACACCTTC.

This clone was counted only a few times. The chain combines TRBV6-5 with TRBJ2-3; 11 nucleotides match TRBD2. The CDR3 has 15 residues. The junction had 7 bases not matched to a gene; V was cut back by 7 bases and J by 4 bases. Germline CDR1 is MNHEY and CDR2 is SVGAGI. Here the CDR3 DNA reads TGTGCCAGCACCCCACTAGCGGGGGCTGCAGATACGCAGTATTTT. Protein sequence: CASTPLAGAADTQYF.

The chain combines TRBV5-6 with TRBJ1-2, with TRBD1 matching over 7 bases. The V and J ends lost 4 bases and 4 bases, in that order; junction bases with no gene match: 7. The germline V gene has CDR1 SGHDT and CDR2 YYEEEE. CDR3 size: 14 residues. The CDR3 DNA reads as TGTGCCAGCAGCCCGGGACAGTCTACCTATGGCTACACCTTC. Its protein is CASSPGQSTYGYTF.

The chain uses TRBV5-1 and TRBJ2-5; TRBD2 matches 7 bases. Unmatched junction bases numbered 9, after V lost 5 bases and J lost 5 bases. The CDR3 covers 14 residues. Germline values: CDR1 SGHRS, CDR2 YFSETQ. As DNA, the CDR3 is TGCGCCAGCAGAAGTGTAGCGGGCGGGGAGACCCAGTACTTC. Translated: CASRSVAGGETQYF. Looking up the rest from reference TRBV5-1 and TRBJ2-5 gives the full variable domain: KAGVTQTPRYLIKTRGQQVTLSCSPISGHRSVSWYQQTPGQGLQFLFEYFSETQRNKGNFPGRFSGRQFSNSRSEMNVSTLELGDSALYLCASRSVAGGETQYFGPGTRLLVL.

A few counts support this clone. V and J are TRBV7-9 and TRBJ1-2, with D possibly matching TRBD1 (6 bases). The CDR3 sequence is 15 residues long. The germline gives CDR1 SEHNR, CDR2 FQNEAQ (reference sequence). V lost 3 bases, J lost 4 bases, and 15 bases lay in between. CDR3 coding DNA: TGTGCCAGCAGCTTTCCAGGGGACACTCTCTATGGCTACACCTTC. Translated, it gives CASSFPGDTLYGYTF.

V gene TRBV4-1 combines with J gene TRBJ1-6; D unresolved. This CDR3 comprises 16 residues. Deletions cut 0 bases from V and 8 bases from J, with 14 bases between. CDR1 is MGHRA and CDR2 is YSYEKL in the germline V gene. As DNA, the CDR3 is TGCGCCAGCAGCCAAGAGCCCAGAGGCTTTGATTCACCCCTCCACTTT. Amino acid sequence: CASSQEPRGFDSPLHF.

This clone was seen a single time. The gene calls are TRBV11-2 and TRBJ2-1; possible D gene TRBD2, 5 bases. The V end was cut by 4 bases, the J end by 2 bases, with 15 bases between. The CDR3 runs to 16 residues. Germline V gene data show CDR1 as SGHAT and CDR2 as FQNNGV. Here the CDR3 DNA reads TGTGCCAGCAGCTCTTCGGGCGGGTTTACCTACAATGAGCAGTTCTTC. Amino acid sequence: CASSSSGGFTYNEQFF.

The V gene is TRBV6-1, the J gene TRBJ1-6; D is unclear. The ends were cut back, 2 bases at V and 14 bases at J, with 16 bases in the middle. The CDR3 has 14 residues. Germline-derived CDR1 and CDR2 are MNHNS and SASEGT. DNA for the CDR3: TGTGCCAGCAGTGAAAACACCGGGGAGAGGGCCCTCCACTTT. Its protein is CASSENTGERALHF.

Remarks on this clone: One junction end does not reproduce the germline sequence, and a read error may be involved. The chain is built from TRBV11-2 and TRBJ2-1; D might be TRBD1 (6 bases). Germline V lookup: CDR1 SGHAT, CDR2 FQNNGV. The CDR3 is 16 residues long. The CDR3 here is CASSLEAGVADNGQFF. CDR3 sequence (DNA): TGTGCCAGCAGCTTAGAGGCAGGGGTCGCGGACAATGGGCAGTTCTTC.

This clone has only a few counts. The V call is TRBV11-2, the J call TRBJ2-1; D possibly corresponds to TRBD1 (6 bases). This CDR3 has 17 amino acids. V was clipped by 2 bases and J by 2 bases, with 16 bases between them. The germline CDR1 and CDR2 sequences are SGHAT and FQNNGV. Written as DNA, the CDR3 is TGTGCCAGCAGCTTAATTATGGGCACAGGGCCCTACAATGAGCAGTTCTTC. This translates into CASSLIMGTGPYNEQFF.

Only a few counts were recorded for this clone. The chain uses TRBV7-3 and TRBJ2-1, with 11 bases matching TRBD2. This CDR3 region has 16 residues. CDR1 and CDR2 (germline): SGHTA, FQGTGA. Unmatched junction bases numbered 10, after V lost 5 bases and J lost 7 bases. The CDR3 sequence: CASSPNPSGGSNEQFF. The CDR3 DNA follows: TGTGCCAGCAGCCCAAACCCTAGCGGGGGGTCAAATGAGCAGTTCTTC.

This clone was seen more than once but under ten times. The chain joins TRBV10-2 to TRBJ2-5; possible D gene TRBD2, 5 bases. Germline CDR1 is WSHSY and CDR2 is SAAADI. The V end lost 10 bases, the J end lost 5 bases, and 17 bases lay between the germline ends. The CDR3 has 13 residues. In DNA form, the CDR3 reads TGCGCCACCACTAGATCGTACCGGGAGACCCAGTACTTC. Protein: CATTRSYRETQYF.

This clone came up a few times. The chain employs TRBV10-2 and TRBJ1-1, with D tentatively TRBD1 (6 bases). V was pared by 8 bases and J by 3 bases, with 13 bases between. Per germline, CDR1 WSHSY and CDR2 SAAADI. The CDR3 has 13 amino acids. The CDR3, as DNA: TGCGCCAGCGGAACAGAGGGGGACACTGAAGCTTTCTTT. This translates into CASGTEGDTEAFF.

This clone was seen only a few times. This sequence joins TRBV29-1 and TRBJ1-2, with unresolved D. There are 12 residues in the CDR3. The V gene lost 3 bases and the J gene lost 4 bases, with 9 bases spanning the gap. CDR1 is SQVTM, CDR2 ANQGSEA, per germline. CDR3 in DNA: TGCAGCGTTGAGACCGGGATCTATGGCTACACCTTC. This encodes CSVETGIYGYTF.

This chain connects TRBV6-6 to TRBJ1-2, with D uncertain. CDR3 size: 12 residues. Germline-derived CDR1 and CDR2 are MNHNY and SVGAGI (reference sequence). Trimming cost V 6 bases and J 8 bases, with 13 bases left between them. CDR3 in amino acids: CASRGGGEGYTF. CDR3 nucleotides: TGTGCCAGCAGGGGAGGAGGTGAAGGCTACACCTTC.

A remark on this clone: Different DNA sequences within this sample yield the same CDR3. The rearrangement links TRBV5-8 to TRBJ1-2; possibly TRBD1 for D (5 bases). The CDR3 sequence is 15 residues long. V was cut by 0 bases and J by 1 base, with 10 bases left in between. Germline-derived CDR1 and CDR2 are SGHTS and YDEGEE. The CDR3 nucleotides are TGTGCCAGCAGCTTGGTGGACACGTTTAACTATGGCTACACCTTC. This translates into CASSLVDTFNYGYTF.

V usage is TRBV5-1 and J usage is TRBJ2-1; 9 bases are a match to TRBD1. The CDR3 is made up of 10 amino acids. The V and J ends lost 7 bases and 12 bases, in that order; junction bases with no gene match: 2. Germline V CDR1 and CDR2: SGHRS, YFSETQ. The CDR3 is CASGTGRQFF. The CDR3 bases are TGCGCCAGCGGGACAGGGAGGCAGTTCTTC.

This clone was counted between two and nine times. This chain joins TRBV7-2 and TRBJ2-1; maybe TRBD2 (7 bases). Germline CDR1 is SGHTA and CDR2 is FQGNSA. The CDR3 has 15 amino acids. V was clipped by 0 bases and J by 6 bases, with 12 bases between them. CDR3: CASSLAGGAFNEQFF. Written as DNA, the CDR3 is TGTGCCAGCAGCTTAGCGGGGGGGGCATTCAATGAGCAGTTCTTC.

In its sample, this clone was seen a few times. Here the CDR3 reads CATSRESWRGLEAFF. CDR3 bases: TGTGCCACCAGCAGAGAATCGTGGAGGGGTCTTGAAGCTTTCTTT. The chain joins TRBV15 to TRBJ1-1, with D possibly TRBD1 on 5 matching bases. Trimming left V 0 bases short and J 7 bases short, with 15 bases between. Germline-derived CDR1 and CDR2 are LNHNV and YYDKDF (reference sequence). The CDR3 length is 15 residues.

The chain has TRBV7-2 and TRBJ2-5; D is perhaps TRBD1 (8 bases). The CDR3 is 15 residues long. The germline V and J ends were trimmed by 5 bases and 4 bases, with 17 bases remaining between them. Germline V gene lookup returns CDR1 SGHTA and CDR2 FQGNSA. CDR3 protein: CASSPQGGPGETQYF. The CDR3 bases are TGTGCCAGCAGCCCACAGGGGGGGCCAGGAGAGACCCAGTACTTC.

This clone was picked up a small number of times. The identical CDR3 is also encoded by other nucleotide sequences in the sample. The CDR3 is CASSSRGNTEAFF. CDR3 DNA sequence: TGTGCCAGCAGCTCCAGGGGGAACACTGAAGCTTTCTTT. The chain joins TRBV11-2 to TRBJ1-1; tentatively, D is TRBD1 (6 bases). CDR1 SGHAT and CDR2 FQNNGV come from the germline V gene. With 4 bases removed from V and 1 base from J, the gap between germline ends came to 7 bases. The CDR3 loop spans 13 amino acids.

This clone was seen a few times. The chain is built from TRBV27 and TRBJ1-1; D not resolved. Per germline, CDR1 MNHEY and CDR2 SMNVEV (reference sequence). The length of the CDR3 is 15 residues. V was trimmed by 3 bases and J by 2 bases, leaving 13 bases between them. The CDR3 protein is CASSFDGRENTEAFF. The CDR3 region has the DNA TGTGCCAGCAGTTTCGACGGACGGGAAAACACTGAAGCTTTCTTT.

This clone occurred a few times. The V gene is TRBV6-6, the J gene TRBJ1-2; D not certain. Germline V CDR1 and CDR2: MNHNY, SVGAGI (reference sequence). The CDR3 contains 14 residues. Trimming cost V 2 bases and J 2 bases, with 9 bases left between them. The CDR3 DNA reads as TGTGCCAGCAGTTACAACAGCCTCAACTATGGCTACACCTTC. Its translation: CASSYNSLNYGYTF.

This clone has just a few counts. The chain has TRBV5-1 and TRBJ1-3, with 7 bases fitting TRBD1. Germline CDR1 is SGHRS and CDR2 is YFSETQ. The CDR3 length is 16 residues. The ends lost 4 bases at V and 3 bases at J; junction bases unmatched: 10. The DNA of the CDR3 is TGCGCCAGCAGCACAACGACAGGGTTAAGTGGAAACACCATATATTTT. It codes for CASSTTTGLSGNTIYF.

The CDR3 sequence: CASSPGSRQPQHF. CDR3 nucleotides: TGTGCCAGCTCACCAGGCAGTCGTCAGCCCCAGCATTTT. The chain is built from TRBV18 and TRBJ1-5; D remains ambiguous. The V end was cut by 2 bases, the J end by 6 bases, with 8 bases between. Germline CDR1 KGHSH, CDR2 LQKENI. The CDR3 is 13 residues long.

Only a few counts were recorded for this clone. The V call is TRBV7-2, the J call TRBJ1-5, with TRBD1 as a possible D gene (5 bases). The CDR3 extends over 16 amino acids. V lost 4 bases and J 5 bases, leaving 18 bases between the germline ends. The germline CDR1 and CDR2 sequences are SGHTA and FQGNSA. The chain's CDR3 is CASSSRGRGGDQPQHF. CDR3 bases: TGTGCCAGCAGCTCCCGAGGGAGGGGCGGCGATCAGCCCCAGCATTTT.

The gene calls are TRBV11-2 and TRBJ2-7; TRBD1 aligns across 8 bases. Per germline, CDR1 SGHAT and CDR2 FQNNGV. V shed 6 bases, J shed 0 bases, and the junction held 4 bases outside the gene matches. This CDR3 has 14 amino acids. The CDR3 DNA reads TGTGCCAGCAGAAGGGACAGGCGCTCCTACGAGCAGTACTTC. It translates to CASRRDRRSYEQYF.

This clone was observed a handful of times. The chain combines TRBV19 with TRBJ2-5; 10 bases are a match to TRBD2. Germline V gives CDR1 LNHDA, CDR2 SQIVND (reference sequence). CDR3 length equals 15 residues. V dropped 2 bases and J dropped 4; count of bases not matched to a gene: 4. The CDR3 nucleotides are TGTGCCAGTAGTATAACTAGCGGGGTTCTAGAGACCCAGTACTTC. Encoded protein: CASSITSGVLETQYF.

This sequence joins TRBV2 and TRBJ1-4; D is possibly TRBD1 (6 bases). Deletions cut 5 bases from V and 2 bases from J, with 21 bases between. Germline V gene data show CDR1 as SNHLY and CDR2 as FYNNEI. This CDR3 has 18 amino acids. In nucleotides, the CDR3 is TGTGCCAGCAGTCCGCGAGGGGGAGAGATTACCACTAATGAAAAACTGTTTTTT. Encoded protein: CASSPRGGEITTNEKLFF.